This TCR beta chain was sequenced during a study of spatial heterogeneity in lung cancer. Time point described: sample taken at primary tumor resection. Researchers sequenced whole RNA taken from tumor, nontumor lung or frozen PBMC without sorting. The CDR3 totals 16 residues. V lost 2 bases and J lost 3; bases outside the gene matches: 8. Germline V gives CDR1 SGHNT, CDR2 YYREEE (reference sequence). TCR cDNA molecules each carried a unique molecular identifier. MiXCR, applied by TCRdb to the 5' RACE reads, yields one record per CDR3 protein. The table shows approximately 44,000 distinct CDR3 sequences, with roughly 12% occurring only once.

The TCR was taken from a female donor with early-stage non-small cell lung cancer. The chain couples TRBV5-4 to TRBJ1-3; 7 bases are shared with TRBD1. Specimen: PBMCs, collected at surgery. The CDR3 region has the DNA TGTGCCAGCAGCTTAAGATTGGGACAGCATGGAAACACCATATATTTT. Translated, it gives CASSLRLGQHGNTIYF.